This TCR beta chain is drawn from a study of T cell repertoires in ileal Crohn's disease. Study-level information: Biopsies of the neoterminal ileum at postoperative colonoscopy form M6 samples. Study results and caveats: Active smokers at surgery had more clonal expansions than non-smokers.

This clone was detected only once. The antigen is not known. Time point of the sample: neoterminal ileum biopsy at postoperative endoscopy, about 6 months after surgery. This table comes from immunoSEQ multiplex PCR, and its TCRdb copy is limited to in-frame clones, with some not included. The table lists 13,000 to 15,000 clones, around 72% of them singletons. Germline V gene sequence: CDR1 SGHRS, CDR2 YFSETQ. The V gene lost 0 bases and the J gene lost 2 bases, with 10 bases spanning the gap. This CDR3 comprises 15 residues. The rearrangement links TRBV5-1 to TRBJ2-3; D is unclear. What was sequenced was ileal tissue. This sequence was found in an adult with Crohn's disease. The DNA of the CDR3 is TGCGCCAGCAGCTTGGAGCCAGGTTTCACAGATACGCAGTATTTT. The encoded protein is CASSLEPGFTDTQYF.